The 6 T cell receptor beta chains below all came from one sample that was sequenced in a study of T cell responses to AZD1222 COVID-19 vaccine. Sequencing was performed with immunoSEQ multiplex PCR; in TCRdb, only in-frame clones are kept and a portion is missing. Among around 150,000 clones listed, about 95% were seen once. The sample consisted of peripheral blood, taken on day 0 of AZD1222 vaccination. The receptors derive from an adult in good health.

A single count supports this clone. The chain is built from TRBV4-3 and TRBJ1-4; 9 nucleotides align to TRBD1. With V trimmed by 0 bases and J by 7 bases, 6 bases remained unmatched. Per germline, CDR1 LGHNA and CDR2 YSLEER. The CDR3 has 16 amino acids. The CDR3 region has the DNA TGCGCCAGCAGCCAAGATGATACAGGGGGCGGTGAAAAACTGTTTTTT. This translates into CASSQDDTGGGEKLFF.

In this sample, this clone turned up once. The gene calls are TRBV6-6 and TRBJ1-2; 8 bases are a match to TRBD1. From germline, CDR1 is MNHNY and CDR2 SVGAGI (reference sequence). The length of the CDR3 is 14 residues. V was clipped by 2 bases and J by 7 bases; unmatched bases: 6. The CDR3 loop is CASSYAGTGIGYTF. The CDR3 bases are TGTGCCAGCAGTTACGCCGGGACAGGTATTGGCTACACCTTC.

The chain joins TRBV7-2 to TRBJ2-5; 14 positions agree with TRBD2. The V gene end was trimmed by 5 bases and the J gene end by 2 bases; junction bases not matched to a gene: 7. The V gene's germline CDR1 is SGHTA and CDR2 FQGNSA. The CDR3 covers 17 residues. The CDR3 loop reads CASSAGLAGGLQETQYF. As DNA, the CDR3 is TGTGCCAGCAGCGCCGGACTAGCGGGAGGTTTGCAAGAGACCCAGTACTTC.

The rearrangement joins TRBV6-2 or TRBV6-3 to TRBJ1-1; 8 nucleotides agree with TRBD1. With 2 bases clipped from V and 4 bases from J, the junction kept 3 bases outside the gene matches. The CDR3 runs 14 residues. Germline values: CDR1 MNHEY, CDR2 SVGEGT. The chain's CDR3 is CASSYQGQVTEAFF. In nucleotides, the CDR3 is TGTGCCAGCAGTTACCAGGGACAGGTCACTGAAGCTTTCTTT.

CDR3 in amino acids: CASSPGQSTDTQYF. The CDR3 DNA is TGTGCCAGCAGCCCGGGACAGAGCACAGATACGCAGTATTTT. This chain joins TRBV11-3 and TRBJ2-3; 7 bases agree with TRBD1. V trimming: 5 bases; J trimming: 0 bases; junction bases outside the gene matches: 2. There are 14 residues in the CDR3. Per germline, CDR1 SGHNT and CDR2 YENEEA.

This clone was observed a single time. The rearrangement uses TRBV4-1 and TRBJ1-1; 8 nucleotides match TRBD1. V shed 2 bases, J shed 4 bases, and the junction held 9 bases outside the gene matches. Germline V gene lookup returns CDR1 MGHRA and CDR2 YSYEKL. The CDR3 covers 16 residues. The CDR3 DNA reads as TGCGCCAGCAGCCAATTATCCAACAGGGGGGGCACTGAAGCTTTCTTT. Its translation: CASSQLSNRGGTEAFF.